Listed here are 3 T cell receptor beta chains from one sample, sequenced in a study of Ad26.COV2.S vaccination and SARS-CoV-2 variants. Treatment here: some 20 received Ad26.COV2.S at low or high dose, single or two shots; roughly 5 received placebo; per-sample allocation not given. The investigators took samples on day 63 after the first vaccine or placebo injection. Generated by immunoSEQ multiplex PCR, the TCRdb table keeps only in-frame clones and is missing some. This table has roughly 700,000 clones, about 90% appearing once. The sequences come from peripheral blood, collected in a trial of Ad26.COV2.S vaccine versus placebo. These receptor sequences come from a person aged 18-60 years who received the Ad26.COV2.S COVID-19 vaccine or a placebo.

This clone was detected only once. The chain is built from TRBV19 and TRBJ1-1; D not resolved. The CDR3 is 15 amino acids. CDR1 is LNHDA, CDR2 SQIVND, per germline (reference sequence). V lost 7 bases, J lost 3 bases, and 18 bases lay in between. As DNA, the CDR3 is TGTGCCAGTACCTATGGCGGTTCTGGGGACACTGAAGCTTTCTTT. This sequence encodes CASTYGGSGDTEAFF.

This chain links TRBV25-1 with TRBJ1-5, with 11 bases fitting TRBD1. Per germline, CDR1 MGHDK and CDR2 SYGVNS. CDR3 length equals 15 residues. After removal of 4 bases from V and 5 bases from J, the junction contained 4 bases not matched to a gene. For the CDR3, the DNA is TGTGCCAGCAGTGGGACAGGGGGCGGGTATCAGCCCCAGCATTTT. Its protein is CASSGTGGGYQPQHF.

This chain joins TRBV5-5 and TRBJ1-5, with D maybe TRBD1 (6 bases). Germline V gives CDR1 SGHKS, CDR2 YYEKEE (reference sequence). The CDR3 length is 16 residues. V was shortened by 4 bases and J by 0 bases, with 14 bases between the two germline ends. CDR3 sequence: CASSQDSPYSNQPQHF. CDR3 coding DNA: TGTGCCAGCAGCCAGGACAGTCCATATAGCAATCAGCCCCAGCATTTT.